The 32 T cell receptor beta chains presented below share a single source sample, sequenced in a study of T-cell memory formation after mild COVID-19. TCRdb recomputed calls from the 5' RACE reads with MiXCR, one row per CDR3 protein. Here the sample spans 350,000 to 500,000 distinct CDR3 sequences, 20% to 30% being singletons. The sample consisted of PBMCs or a T cell subset sorted from them (not recorded which). The receptors derive from an adult woman who had mild COVID-19 (a few samples of this study predate the infection). Cell type and time point are not known.

The V call is TRBV20-1, the J call TRBJ2-7; D possibly corresponds to TRBD2 (6 bases). Trimming cost V 0 bases and J 3 bases, with 15 bases left between them. This CDR3 is built from 15 residues. Per germline, CDR1 DFQATT and CDR2 SNEGSKA (reference sequence). Here the CDR3 DNA reads TGCAGTGCTAGAGATCGTGCTAGCGCAGACTACGAGCAGTACTTC. It encodes CSARDRASADYEQYF.

This clonotype was counted at least ten times. This chain links TRBV12-3 or TRBV12-4 with TRBJ1-1; D is unresolved. V lost 2 bases and J lost 1, with 5 bases in between. The CDR3 has 13 residues. The CDR3 region has the DNA TGTGCCAGCAGTTTATGGGAGAACACTGAAGCTTTCTTT. Residues: CASSLWENTEAFF.

V usage is TRBV7-8 and J usage is TRBJ2-3, with 10 bases fitting TRBD1. From germline, CDR1 is SGHVS and CDR2 FQNEAQ. J gave up 4 bases and V 1 base, and 5 bases lay outside the gene matches. The CDR3 is 16 residues long. CDR3 DNA sequence: TGTGCCAGCAGCTTAGAGAGACAGGGGGCTTCAGATACGCAGTATTTT. Translation gives CASSLERQGASDTQYF.

This chain uses TRBV6-6 with TRBJ2-7, with D hard to call. The V gene lost 2 bases and the J gene lost 0 bases, with 8 bases spanning the gap. The length of the CDR3 is 14 residues. Germline CDR1 and CDR2: MNHNY and SVGAGI (reference sequence). The CDR3 DNA sequence: TGTGCCAGCAGTTACCCAGGAAACTCCTACGAGCAGTACTTC. Amino acids: CASSYPGNSYEQYF.

This chain joins TRBV20-1 and TRBJ2-7, with TRBD1 matching over 9 bases. The germline CDR1 and CDR2 sequences are DFQATT and SNEGSKA (reference sequence). With 0 bases clipped from V and 4 bases from J, the junction kept 7 bases outside the gene matches. This CDR3 contains 15 residues. The CDR3 loop is CSARDHTGGDYEQYF. The CDR3, as DNA: TGCAGTGCTAGAGATCATACAGGGGGCGATTACGAGCAGTACTTC.

A few counts support this clonotype. V gene TRBV12-3 or TRBV12-4 combines with J gene TRBJ2-2; 12 bases agree with TRBD2. Trimming cost V 6 bases and J 5 bases; bases outside gene matches: 4. The CDR3 extends over 15 amino acids. The CDR3 region has the DNA TGTGCCAGCAGCCCTAGCGGGAGGGGGACCGGGGAGCTGTTTTTT. Its translation is CASSPSGRGTGELFF.

This clonotype was picked up a small number of times. The rearrangement joins TRBV5-1 to TRBJ1-1; D may be TRBD1 (6 bases). Germline assignment: CDR1 SGHRS and CDR2 YFSETQ. Trimming left V 4 bases short and J 1 base short, with 11 bases between. This CDR3 has 14 residues. The CDR3 coding sequence is TGCGCCAGCAGCAGCCGGACAGCGAACACTGAAGCTTTCTTT. Translated, it gives CASSSRTANTEAFF.

The chain combines TRBV5-1 with TRBJ1-2, with D perhaps TRBD1 (6 bases). The ends were cut back, 3 bases at V and 3 bases at J, with 18 bases in the middle. The length of the CDR3 is 16 residues. Germline-derived CDR1 and CDR2 are SGHRS and YFSETQ. The CDR3 DNA is TGCGCCAGCAGCTCACGGGACACCGGAGGCGACTATGGCTACACCTTC. Translation gives CASSSRDTGGDYGYTF. The variable domain in full, with the rest retrieved from reference TRBV5-1 and TRBJ1-2, is KAGVTQTPRYLIKTRGQQVTLSCSPISGHRSVSWYQQTPGQGLQFLFEYFSETQRNKGNFPGRFSGRQFSNSRSEMNVSTLELGDSALYLCASSSRDTGGDYGYTFGSGTRLTVV.

The chain links TRBV4-1 to TRBJ2-4; a possible D gene is TRBD1 (6 bases). The V and J ends lost 2 bases and 0 bases respectively, with 14 bases between them. Germline-derived CDR1 and CDR2 are MGHRA and YSYEKL. This CDR3 comprises 17 residues. The CDR3 DNA reads as TGCGCCAGCAGCCAACTCAGGGGCGATTTAGCCAAAAACATTCAGTACTTC. Translating it yields CASSQLRGDLAKNIQYF.

This rearrangement joins TRBV29-1 to TRBJ1-3, with D maybe TRBD1 (6 bases). The germline V gene encodes CDR1 SQVTM and CDR2 ANQGSEA. V was pared by 6 bases and J by 2 bases, with 14 bases between. The CDR3 has 14 amino acids. CDR3 residues: CSVDTGNPGNTIYF. CDR3 sequence (DNA): TGCAGCGTGGACACAGGGAACCCTGGAAACACCATATATTTT.

The chain links TRBV24-1 to TRBJ2-5; 7 bases align to TRBD2. V gave up 10 bases and J gave up 3 bases; unmatched junction bases: 10. Germline V CDR1 and CDR2: KGHDR, SFDVKD. CDR3 length: 14 amino acids. CDR3 amino acids: CATTNQGGKETQYF. CDR3 bases: TGTGCCACAACTAATCAGGGAGGGAAAGAGACCCAGTACTTC.

The J gene is TRBJ2-7, the V gene TRBV11-2; 11 bases agree with TRBD2. The CDR3 has 15 residues. From germline, CDR1 is SGHAT and CDR2 FQNNGV. The V segment lost 3 bases and the J segment 7 bases; nucleotides outside the gene matches: 8. CDR3 protein: CASSFILAGGGEQYF. For the CDR3, the DNA is TGTGCCAGCAGCTTCATCCTAGCGGGAGGAGGAGAGCAGTACTTC.

V is TRBV10-2 and J is TRBJ2-7, with D unresolved. Germline loops: CDR1 WSHSY, CDR2 SAAADI. The CDR3 length is 13 residues. The ends were cut back, 2 bases at V and 6 bases at J, with 11 bases in the middle. The CDR3 protein is CASSEIERSEQYF. DNA for the CDR3: TGCGCCAGCAGTGAGATAGAACGTTCCGAGCAGTACTTC.

The table lists this clonotype with a few counts. This rearrangement joins TRBV7-2 to TRBJ1-1; a possible D gene is TRBD1 (6 bases). The CDR3 is 14 residues long. The V and J ends lost 6 bases and 1 base respectively, with 12 bases between them. The germline V gene encodes CDR1 SGHTA and CDR2 FQGNSA. The CDR3 DNA is TGTGCCAGCAGACCTGGGACAAAGAACACTGAAGCTTTCTTT. It codes for CASRPGTKNTEAFF.

This CDR3 is CSARGGGRNTEAFF. The CDR3 DNA reads TGCAGTGCTAGAGGGGGGGGCCGGAACACTGAAGCTTTCTTT. The chain joins TRBV20-1 to TRBJ1-1; D may be TRBD1 (6 bases). With 1 base removed from V and 1 base from J, the gap between germline ends came to 10 bases. The CDR3 spans 14 residues. Germline V lookup: CDR1 DFQATT, CDR2 SNEGSKA (reference sequence).

The rearrangement uses TRBV12-3 or TRBV12-4 and TRBJ1-4, with D possibly matching TRBD1 (6 bases). This CDR3 has 13 residues. The germline V and J ends were trimmed by 10 bases and 5 bases, with 14 bases remaining between them. The CDR3 protein is CATVDRTNEKLFF. The CDR3 coding sequence is TGTGCCACCGTGGACAGAACAAATGAAAAACTGTTTTTT.

This chain links TRBV6-5 with TRBJ2-1, with D possibly being TRBD1 (6 bases). This CDR3 is 16 amino acids long. The V and J ends lost 6 bases and 4 bases respectively, with 19 bases between them. Germline CDR1 and CDR2: MNHEY and SVGAGI. The CDR3 loop reads CASSSNPARGYNEQFF. The CDR3 DNA is TGTGCCAGCAGCTCAAATCCGGCCAGGGGATACAATGAGCAGTTCTTC.

This clonotype appeared a single time. The genes are TRBV20-1 and TRBJ1-5; the D is unclear. Germline V CDR1 and CDR2: DFQATT, SNEGSKA (reference sequence). Between the trimmed V and J ends, which lost 3 bases and 0 bases, there was a span of 9 bases. The CDR3 totals 14 residues. CDR3 DNA sequence: TGCAGTGCTAGCGACATGCTTAGCAATCAGCCCCAGCATTTT. This encodes CSASDMLSNQPQHF.

The chain employs TRBV14 and TRBJ2-1; D gene ambiguous. This CDR3 contains 15 residues. CDR1 and CDR2 from the germline V gene are SGHDN and FVKESK. V was cut by 0 bases and J by 0 bases, with 6 bases left in between. The chain's CDR3 is CASSQDPSSYNEQFF. The CDR3 bases are TGTGCCAGCAGCCAAGATCCCAGCTCCTACAATGAGCAGTTCTTC.

This chain joins TRBV18 and TRBJ1-5; D uncertain. CDR1 and CDR2 from the germline V gene are KGHSH and LQKENI. The CDR3 sequence is 18 residues long. Trimming took off 2 bases at V and 0 bases at J, with 17 bases between the two ends. CDR3 sequence (DNA): TGTGCCAGCTCACCAAGATCTCCGGGAAGGGATAGCAATCAGCCCCAGCATTTT. Amino acid sequence: CASSPRSPGRDSNQPQHF.

The chain uses TRBV12-3 or TRBV12-4 and TRBJ1-1; TRBD1 matches 7 bases. J was trimmed by 4 bases and V by 5 bases; bases with no gene match: 13. This CDR3 region has 16 residues. The chain's CDR3 is CASSRKGTVWPTEAFF. CDR3 in DNA: TGTGCCAGCAGTCGGAAGGGGACAGTTTGGCCCACTGAAGCTTTCTTT.

V usage is TRBV7-9 and J usage is TRBJ2-6; the D is unclear. Germline-derived CDR1 and CDR2 are SEHNR and FQNEAQ (reference sequence). V dropped 6 bases and J dropped 0 bases, with 9 bases sitting between them. CDR3 length equals 15 residues. In DNA, the CDR3 is TGTGCCAGCAGGACGAAACTCTCTGGGGCCAACGTCCTGACTTTC. It translates to CASRTKLSGANVLTF. Full variable domain (remainder filled in from reference TRBV7-9 and TRBJ2-6): DTGVSQNPRHKITKRGQNVTFRCDPISEHNRLYWYRQTLGQGPEFLTYFQNEAQLEKSRLLSDRFSAERPKGSFSTLEIQRTEQGDSAMYLCASRTKLSGANVLTFGAGSRLTVL.

The V gene is TRBV6-5, the J gene TRBJ2-1; TRBD2 agrees at 11 bases. The V segment lost 4 bases and the J segment 8 bases; nucleotides outside the gene matches: 4. This CDR3 is built from 14 residues. The V gene's germline CDR1 is MNHEY and CDR2 SVGAGI. In DNA, the CDR3 is TGTGCCAGCAGTTCACTAGCGGGAGTACATGAGCAGTTCTTC. Its translation is CASSSLAGVHEQFF.

This chain connects TRBV7-2 to TRBJ1-3; unclear D gene. Germline assignment: CDR1 SGHTA and CDR2 FQGNSA. V was clipped by 3 bases and J by 0 bases, with 9 bases between them. CDR3 length: 15 residues. CDR3 sequence: CASSFGSFSGNTIYF. In DNA form, the CDR3 reads TGTGCCAGCAGCTTTGGGTCTTTCTCTGGAAACACCATATATTTT.

This clonotype has just a few counts. The V and J genes are TRBV12-3 or TRBV12-4 and TRBJ2-5; D uncertain. V shed 2 bases and J shed 1 base, with 8 bases lying between them. The CDR3 sequence is 14 residues long. The CDR3, as DNA: TGTGCCAGCAGTTTATTGCGGAGCCAAGAGACCCAGTACTTC. Amino acid sequence: CASSLLRSQETQYF.

V usage is TRBV7-3 and J usage is TRBJ2-1; the D gene is possibly TRBD2 (6 bases). This CDR3 has 15 residues. Germline V gene sequence: CDR1 SGHTA, CDR2 FQGTGA. V lost 2 bases, J lost 8 bases, and 16 bases lay in between. CDR3 DNA: TGTGCCAGCAGCTTAGACAGCATGGGAGGAGATGAGCAGTTCTTC. It codes for CASSLDSMGGDEQFF. Full variable domain (remainder filled in from reference TRBV7-3 and TRBJ2-1): GAGVSQTPSNKVTEKGKYVELRCDPISGHTALYWYRQSLGQGPEFLIYFQGTGAADDSGLPNDRFFAVRPEGSVSTLKIQRTERGDSAVYLCASSLDSMGGDEQFFGPGTRLTVL.

The chain links TRBV4-1 to TRBJ2-3; TRBD2 matches at 9 bases. The V and J ends lost 2 bases and 4 bases, in that order; junction bases with no gene match: 7. The CDR3 is 16 residues long. CDR1 is MGHRA and CDR2 is YSYEKL in the germline V gene. The CDR3 nucleotides read TGCGCCAGCAGCCAACCTAGCGGGGAGGCACCAGATACGCAGTATTTT. It specifies CASSQPSGEAPDTQYF.

There are a few counts of this clonotype. The chain employs TRBV18 and TRBJ2-7; 7 bases line up with TRBD1. Per germline, CDR1 KGHSH and CDR2 LQKENI. This CDR3 comprises 14 residues. The V gene end was trimmed by 4 bases and the J gene end by 0 bases; junction bases not matched to a gene: 3. The CDR3 loop is CASSQGQVSYEQYF. The CDR3 region has the DNA TGTGCCAGCTCACAAGGACAGGTCTCCTACGAGCAGTACTTC.

This chain joins TRBV20-1 and TRBJ2-1, with 8 bases fitting TRBD2. V lost 0 bases and J lost 8; bases outside the gene matches: 9. Germline CDR1 is DFQATT and CDR2 is SNEGSKA (reference sequence). This CDR3 is built from 15 residues. The CDR3 loop reads CSARDSGRALDEQFF. CDR3 coding DNA: TGCAGTGCTAGAGATTCCGGGAGGGCCCTCGATGAGCAGTTCTTC.

This clonotype has only a few counts. V gene TRBV12-3 or TRBV12-4 combines with J gene TRBJ1-2; the D gene is possibly TRBD1 (5 bases). CDR3 size: 13 residues. V was shortened by 10 bases and J by 4 bases, with 16 bases between the two germline ends. CDR3 in amino acids: CATLPSGTYGYTF. Here the CDR3 DNA reads TGTGCCACCCTACCCTCCGGGACCTATGGCTACACCTTC.

The CDR3 sequence: CASSQSAPGELFF. In nucleotides, the CDR3 is TGTGCCAGCAGCCAGTCAGCTCCCGGGGAGCTGTTTTTT. V is TRBV4-2 and J is TRBJ2-2, with D unresolved. Germline CDR1 is LGHNA and CDR2 is YNFKEQ. The CDR3 is made up of 13 amino acids. The V gene lost 3 bases and the J gene lost 6 bases, with 8 bases spanning the gap.

This clonotype was detected many times. This chain uses TRBV7-9 with TRBJ2-7; D gene unclear. CDR1 and CDR2 from the germline V gene are SEHNR and FQNEAQ (reference sequence). The CDR3 is 12 residues long. Trimming removed 5 bases at V and 4 bases at J, with 9 bases between. This chain's CDR3 is CASSPAPYEQYF. Here the CDR3 DNA reads TGTGCCAGCAGCCCCGCCCCATACGAGCAGTACTTC.